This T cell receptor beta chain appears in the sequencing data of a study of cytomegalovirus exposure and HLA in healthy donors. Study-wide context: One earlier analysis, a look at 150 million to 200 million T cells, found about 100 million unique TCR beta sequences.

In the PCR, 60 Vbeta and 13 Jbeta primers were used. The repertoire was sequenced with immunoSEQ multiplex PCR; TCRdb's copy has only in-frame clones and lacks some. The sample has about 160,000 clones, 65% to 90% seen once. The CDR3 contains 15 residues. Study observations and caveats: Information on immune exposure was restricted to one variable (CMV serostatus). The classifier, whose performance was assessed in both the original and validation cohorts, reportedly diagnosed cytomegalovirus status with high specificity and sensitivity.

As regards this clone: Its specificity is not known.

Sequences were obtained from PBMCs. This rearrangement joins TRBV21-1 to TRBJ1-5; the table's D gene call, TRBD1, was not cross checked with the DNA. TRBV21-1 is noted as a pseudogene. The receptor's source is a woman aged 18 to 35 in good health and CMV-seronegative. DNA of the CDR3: TGTGCCAGCAGCAAAGGACAGGGCCCAACTCAGCCCCAGCATTTT. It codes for CASSKGQGPTQPQHF.